The text below deals with one TCR beta chain. Excluded: other autoimmune disease, uncontrolled infection, pregnancy or lactation. The record originates from a study of Graves' ophthalmopathy and Graves' hyperthyroidism. For repertoire sequencing, the TCR beta CDR3 regions were amplified from RNA transcripts. Second-round multiplex PCR came after first-round RT-PCR with HTBI primers. TCRdb itself ran the multiplex PCR reads through MiXCR, one entry per CDR3 protein. The sample has hundreds of thousands of distinct CDR3 sequences; over 20% are singletons. The CDR3 length is 17 residues. In germline, CDR1 is MRHNA, CDR2 SNTAGT. V was pared by 4 bases and J by 1 base, with 5 bases of the junction left unmatched.

The specimen sequenced was peripheral blood. The rearrangement joins TRBV6-4 to TRBJ2-2, with 11 positions matching TRBD2. The clonotype comes from a woman younger than 30 with stable Graves' hyperthyroidism. Some clones in this sample may be carry-over from other donors' samples. CDR3 sequence: CASSAWGLAENTGELFF. The CDR3 DNA reads as TGTGCCAGCAGTGCCTGGGGACTAGCGGAGAACACCGGGGAGCTGTTTTTT.